This T cell receptor beta chain emerged from a study of blood T cell repertoires in COVID-19. Germline CDR1 MGHRA, CDR2 YSYEKL. The V end was cut by 4 bases, the J end by 0 bases, with 12 bases between. The CDR3 totals 15 residues. This table comes from immunoSEQ multiplex PCR, and its TCRdb copy is limited to in-frame clones, with some not included. The table lists 90,000 to 130,000 clones, 75% to 90% of them singletons. The sample was peripheral blood. The origin of this receptor is a woman aged 65 to 85 with acute or convalescent COVID-19. The J gene is TRBJ1-1, the V gene TRBV4-1; tentative D call: TRBD1 (6 bases). The CDR3 spells CASSRDRGMNTEAFF. CDR3 nucleotides: TGCGCCAGCAGCCGGGATAGGGGGATGAACACTGAAGCTTTCTTT.